This T cell receptor (beta chain) was sequenced for a study of tumor and adjacent non-tumor tissue in lung cancer. Across the whole study: Histology: about a dozen adenocarcinoma, a couple of squamous cell carcinoma, 1 small cell lung cancer.

This clonotype was detected only once. Its antigen is as yet unknown. Three rounds of nested PCR, following a modified ARM-PCR protocol, produced the TCRbeta library. TCRdb analysed the multiplex PCR reads with MiXCR anew, one entry per CDR3 protein. The sample has fewer than 120,000 distinct CDR3 sequences, 84% seen once. Points from the study as a whole: Compared with tumor, normal lung showed significantly lower TCR diversity.

RNA was extracted from bulk tissue without any cell sorting. Sequencing was done on a sample of lung tumor tissue. The receptor was isolated from a man in his 70s with non-small cell lung cancer.

The CDR3 here is CASSQRPFSYNEQFF. The CDR3 DNA reads TGTGCCAGCAGCCAGCGACCTTTCTCCTACAATGAGCAGTTCTTC. This chain uses TRBV14 with TRBJ2-1, with D uncertain. The CDR3 covers 15 residues. Germline V lookup: CDR1 SGHDN, CDR2 FVKESK. V lost 3 bases and J lost 0, with 9 bases in between.